Following are 20 T cell receptor beta chains from one sample sequenced in a study of blood T cell repertoires in COVID-19. Libraries were prepared by immunoSEQ multiplex PCR; TCRdb keeps only in-frame clonotypes and omits some of them. The table includes more than 350,000 clones, 89% detected once. Source material: peripheral blood. These receptors originate from a woman in her thirties with COVID-19, enrolled during active disease.

The V gene is TRBV18, the J gene TRBJ1-1; the D is unclear. V shed 2 bases and J shed 1 base, with 8 bases lying between them. The CDR3 extends over 14 amino acids. The V gene's germline CDR1 is KGHSH and CDR2 LQKENI. The CDR3 DNA is TGTGCCAGCTCACCATTGGGCCAGAACACTGAAGCTTTCTTT. This gives the protein CASSPLGQNTEAFF.

The count of this clone is one. J is TRBJ1-1 and V is TRBV28; 7 bases match TRBD1. The CDR3 contains 14 residues. CDR1 and CDR2 from the germline V gene are MDHEN and SYDVKM. J lost 5 bases, V lost 7 bases, and 10 bases had no gene match. For the CDR3, the DNA is TGTGCCAGCACGAGACAGGGAAGGTCGACTGAAGCTTTCTTT. Protein: CASTRQGRSTEAFF. The full variable domain, with the rest looked up from reference TRBV28 and TRBJ1-1, is DVKVTQSSRYLVKRTGEKVFLECVQDMDHENMFWYRQDPGLGLRLIYFSYDVKMKEKGDIPEGYSVSREKKERFSLILESASTNQTSMYLCASTRQGRSTEAFFGQGTRLTVV.

The chain has TRBV11-3 and TRBJ2-2; 8 nucleotides line up with TRBD2. With V trimmed by 3 bases and J by 2 bases, 8 bases remained unmatched. There are 17 residues in the CDR3. Germline V gene sequence: CDR1 SGHNT, CDR2 YENEEA. The CDR3 nucleotides are TGTGCCAGCAGCTTGCGGGGGGTGGAGGTTAACACCGGGGAGCTGTTTTTT. This gives the protein CASSLRGVEVNTGELFF.

The chain couples TRBV5-4 to TRBJ1-1, with D possibly being TRBD1 (6 bases). Germline V lookup: CDR1 SGHNT, CDR2 YYREEE (reference sequence). Trimming took off 0 bases at V and 6 bases at J, with 9 bases between the two ends. This CDR3 is built from 13 residues. In DNA form, the CDR3 reads TGTGCCAGCAGCTTGGTAGGGGGTTCTGAAGCTTTCTTT. Its protein is CASSLVGGSEAFF.

This clone has just one count. V usage is TRBV15 and J usage is TRBJ2-2; possible D gene TRBD2, 7 bases. Germline loops: CDR1 LNHNV, CDR2 YYDKDF (reference sequence). The CDR3 contains 20 residues. Trimming shortened V by 0 bases and J by 3 bases, and 23 bases separated the two germline ends. CDR3 in amino acids: CATSRDQGFLRGAYTGELFF. The CDR3, as DNA: TGTGCCACCAGCAGAGATCAGGGGTTTTTACGGGGGGCATACACCGGGGAGCTGTTTTTT.

The V and J genes are TRBV23-1 and TRBJ2-1, with D perhaps matching TRBD2 (5 bases). TRBV23-1 belongs to the ORF category, with a function that is uncertain. Trimming shortened V by 1 base and J by 5 bases, and 15 bases separated the two germline ends. The CDR3 has 16 amino acids. The CDR3 sequence: CASSQFPASRDNEQFF. The CDR3 nucleotides read TGCGCCAGCAGTCAATTCCCGGCTAGCCGGGACAATGAGCAGTTCTTC.

The chain employs TRBV5-6 and TRBJ2-7; D unclear. This CDR3 is 11 amino acids long. Germline CDR1 reads SGHDT; CDR2 reads YYEEEE. The ends were cut back, 6 bases at V and 6 bases at J, with 10 bases in the middle. As DNA, the CDR3 is TGTGCCAGCAAGAGACTTAGCGAGCAGTACTTC. This codes for CASKRLSEQYF.

V and J are TRBV7-2 and TRBJ2-7; the D gene is possibly TRBD1 (6 bases). The CDR3 has 15 residues. The V gene lost 1 base and the J gene lost 2 bases, with 12 bases spanning the gap. Looked up from germline, CDR1 is SGHTA and CDR2 is FQGNSA. This CDR3 is CASSLDPGDPYEQYF. The CDR3 coding sequence is TGTGCCAGCAGCTTAGATCCAGGGGACCCCTACGAGCAGTACTTC.

The CDR3 nucleotides read TGTGCCACCAGCCCCCGTGGCGGGCGGGTAGATACGCAGTATTTT. As protein: CATSPRGGRVDTQYF. The V gene is TRBV24-1, the J gene TRBJ2-3; tentative D call: TRBD2 (5 bases). V was shortened by 7 bases and J by 5 bases, with 18 bases between the two germline ends. The CDR3 has 15 amino acids. Per germline, CDR1 KGHDR and CDR2 SFDVKD.

The V gene is TRBV6-2 or TRBV6-3, the J gene TRBJ1-1; 11 bases align to TRBD1. Germline values: CDR1 MNHEY, CDR2 SVGEGT. The CDR3 totals 13 residues. Trimming at V came to 6 bases and at J to 5 bases, leaving 2 bases not matched to a gene. CDR3 DNA: TGTGCCAGCAGCGGACAGGGGGCTACTGAAGCTTTCTTT. Amino acids: CASSGQGATEAFF.

The chain employs TRBV5-5 and TRBJ2-1, with D perhaps matching TRBD2 (5 bases). CDR3 size: 15 residues. The V and J ends lost 4 bases and 0 bases respectively, with 11 bases between them. Germline V CDR1 and CDR2: SGHKS, YYEKEE (reference sequence). Here the CDR3 reads CASSPRGYSYNEQFF. The DNA of the CDR3 is TGTGCCAGCAGCCCCCGAGGGTACTCCTACAATGAGCAGTTCTTC.

V is TRBV29-1 and J is TRBJ1-1; D may be TRBD1 (6 bases). There are 10 residues in the CDR3. Per germline, CDR1 SQVTM and CDR2 ANQGSEA. Deletions cut 7 bases from V and 4 bases from J, with 7 bases between. CDR3 nucleotides: TGCAGCGCCAGGGGCACTGAAGCTTTCTTT. The encoded protein is CSARGTEAFF.

The sample holds a few counts of this clone. This rearrangement joins TRBV4-3 to TRBJ1-1; a possible D gene is TRBD1 (6 bases). Germline lookup yields CDR1 LGHNA and CDR2 YSLEER. Between the trimmed V and J ends, which lost 2 bases and 5 bases, there was a span of 27 bases. This CDR3 contains 19 residues. Here the CDR3 reads CASSQMTPGRGKLRTEAFF. The CDR3 DNA reads TGCGCCAGCAGCCAAATGACACCCGGCAGGGGTAAATTGAGGACTGAAGCTTTCTTT.

The V call is TRBV6-2 or TRBV6-3, the J call TRBJ2-7; the D gene is possibly TRBD2 (7 bases). This CDR3 spans 14 amino acids. Per germline, CDR1 MNHEY and CDR2 SVGEGT. V lost 4 bases and J 5 bases, leaving 15 bases between the germline ends. CDR3 sequence (DNA): TGTGCCAGCAGTTTGGGGGGCGGGAGCGACGAGCAGTACGTC. This codes for CASSLGGGSDEQYV.

This rearrangement joins TRBV5-1 to TRBJ2-2; D is perhaps TRBD1 (6 bases). CDR1 is SGHRS, CDR2 YFSETQ, per germline. Trimming removed 0 bases from V and 1 base from J, with 13 bases in between. The CDR3 extends over 17 amino acids. The CDR3 region has the DNA TGCGCCAGCAGCTTGGGGGACACAACGGGGAACACCGGGGAGCTGTTTTTT. This translates into CASSLGDTTGNTGELFF. Looking up the rest from reference TRBV5-1 and TRBJ2-2 gives the full variable domain: KAGVTQTPRYLIKTRGQQVTLSCSPISGHRSVSWYQQTPGQGLQFLFEYFSETQRNKGNFPGRFSGRQFSNSRSEMNVSTLELGDSALYLCASSLGDTTGNTGELFFGEGSRLTVL.

As DNA, the CDR3 is TGTGCCAGCAGCATCAGGACAGGGCCGACCTCTTCCTACAATGAGCAGTTCTTC. Its translation: CASSIRTGPTSSYNEQFF. The V call is TRBV9, the J call TRBJ2-1, with 8 bases that match TRBD1. The J segment lost 1 base and the V segment lost 4 bases, leaving 13 bases of the junction unmatched. CDR1 is SGDLS and CDR2 is YYNGEE in the germline V gene. The CDR3 sequence is 18 residues long. The full variable domain, in which reference TRBV9 and TRBJ2-1 provide the parts outside the CDR3, is DSGVTQTPKHLITATGQRVTLRCSPRSGDLSVYWYQQSLDQGLQFLIQYYNGEERAKGNILERFSAQQFPDLHSELNLSSLELGDSALYFCASSIRTGPTSSYNEQFFGPGTRLTVL.

The chain uses TRBV10-3 and TRBJ2-1; TRBD1 matches 7 bases. The CDR3 covers 14 residues. CDR1 ENHRY and CDR2 SYGVKD come from the germline V gene. V lost 6 bases to trimming and J lost 1 base; unmatched junction nucleotides: 3. The CDR3 DNA reads as TGTGCCATCAGCGTGACAGGGTCCTACAATGAGCAGTTCTTC. Translated: CAISVTGSYNEQFF.

The chain employs TRBV6-6 and TRBJ1-2; D is uncertain. Germline CDR1 and CDR2: MNHNY and SVGAGI (reference sequence). With 0 bases removed from V and 8 bases from J, the gap between germline ends came to 13 bases. This CDR3 is 14 amino acids long. The CDR3 reads CASSYSGIDGGYTF. CDR3 in DNA: TGTGCCAGCAGTTACTCCGGGATAGACGGGGGCTACACCTTC.

This chain joins TRBV7-2 and TRBJ1-1; no firm D call. The germline gives CDR1 SGHTA, CDR2 FQGNSA. Trimming stripped 1 base from V and 6 bases from J, with 9 bases between. This CDR3 has 13 amino acids. The DNA for the CDR3 is TGTGCCAGCAGCTTAGGGCAGTACGCTGAAGCTTTCTTT. It specifies CASSLGQYAEAFF.

The chain links TRBV7-6 to TRBJ2-3, with D possibly matching TRBD2 (6 bases). Germline V gives CDR1 SGHVS, CDR2 FNYEAQ. V was pared by 3 bases and J by 6 bases, with 16 bases between. CDR3 length: 15 amino acids. The CDR3 bases are TGTGCCAGCAGCTTGGGGGACTGGGGGAAGGATACGCAGTATTTT. Translated: CASSLGDWGKDTQYF. Full variable domain (rest looked up from reference TRBV7-6 and TRBJ2-3): GAGVSQSPRYKVTKRGQDVALRCDPISGHVSLYWYRQALGQGPEFLTYFNYEAQQDKSGLPNDRFSAERPEGSISTLTIQRTEQRDSAMYRCASSLGDWGKDTQYFGPGTRLTVL.